These 17 T cell receptor beta chains share one sample of origin, sequenced in a study of CD4 T cells in relation to SARS-CoV-2 and coronaviruses. Their specific antigens are unknown. TCRdb's table, derived via immunoSEQ multiplex PCR, lists solely in-frame clones and lacks some. The sample includes tens of thousands of clones, around 82% of them seen just once. The sequenced material came from naive CD4+ T cells from PBMCs, cultured in vitro. Sample subset: naive CD4+ T cells isolated by negative enrichment. Receptor source: an adult with COVID-19.

The chain has TRBV18 and TRBJ1-3, with TRBD1 as a possible D gene (6 bases). Trimming removed 3 bases from V and 2 bases from J, with 8 bases in between. This CDR3 has 14 amino acids. CDR1 KGHSH and CDR2 LQKENI come from the germline V gene. In DNA, the CDR3 is TGTGCCAGCTCACCGCCAGGGGCTGGAAACACCATATATTTT. Translated, it gives CASSPPGAGNTIYF.

The chain couples TRBV4-1 to TRBJ2-7; 7 bases match TRBD1. CDR1 is MGHRA and CDR2 is YSYEKL in the germline V gene. Germline trimming cut 0 bases from V and 10 bases from J; bases unmatched to any gene: 6. The CDR3 is 13 amino acids. DNA of the CDR3: TGCGCCAGCAGCCAAGATCACAGGGGTGAACAGTACTTC. Its protein is CASSQDHRGEQYF.

This chain joins TRBV27 and TRBJ2-7; TRBD2 agrees at 13 bases. Germline assignment: CDR1 MNHEY and CDR2 SMNVEV (reference sequence). The length of the CDR3 is 15 residues. V shed 2 bases, J shed 4 bases, and the junction held 2 bases outside the gene matches. As DNA, the CDR3 is TGTGCCAGCAGTTTAGGACTAGCGGGAGTTTACGAGCAGTACTTC. Translated, it gives CASSLGLAGVYEQYF.

The V gene is TRBV11-2, the J gene TRBJ2-2; no definite D call. V was cut by 0 bases and J by 5 bases, with 4 bases left in between. Per germline, CDR1 SGHAT and CDR2 FQNNGV. The CDR3 spans 13 residues. The CDR3 coding sequence is TGTGCCAGCAGCTTAGACAGGACCGGGGAGCTGTTTTTT. Amino acids: CASSLDRTGELFF.

The rearrangement links TRBV2 to TRBJ2-7, with 9 bases aligning to TRBD2. V was clipped by 8 bases and J by 6 bases; unmatched bases: 8. The germline V gene has CDR1 SNHLY and CDR2 FYNNEI. The CDR3 runs to 13 residues. CDR3: CASLGLAGIEQYF. The CDR3 region has the DNA TGTGCCAGCCTGGGCCTAGCGGGAATCGAGCAGTACTTC.

The chain joins TRBV11-3 to TRBJ1-1, with 10 nucleotides matching TRBD1. Germline CDR1 SGHNT, CDR2 YENEEA. V gave up 4 bases and J gave up 1 base; unmatched junction bases: 9. The CDR3 totals 17 residues. The CDR3 region has the DNA TGTGCCAGCAGCTCAACAGACAGGGGGCCGGGGAACACTGAAGCTTTCTTT. Translation: CASSSTDRGPGNTEAFF.

This clone was detected only once. The gene calls are TRBV7-9 and TRBJ1-4, with D unclear. From germline, CDR1 is SEHNR and CDR2 FQNEAQ (reference sequence). The CDR3 has 13 residues. V dropped 5 bases and J dropped 8 bases, with 12 bases sitting between them. Written as DNA, the CDR3 is TGTGCCAGCAGCCTAACCTTCTTGGAAAAACTGTTTTTT. The encoded protein is CASSLTFLEKLFF.

This sequence joins TRBV24-1 and TRBJ2-1; 9 positions agree with TRBD2. The CDR3 length is 16 residues. The germline V gene has CDR1 KGHDR and CDR2 SFDVKD. The junction had 5 bases not matched to a gene; V was cut back by 4 bases and J by 2 bases. CDR3 sequence: CATSDQSGGTYNEQFF. The CDR3 DNA is TGTGCCACCAGTGACCAAAGCGGGGGGACCTACAATGAGCAGTTCTTC.

J is TRBJ1-5 and V is TRBV30, with D possibly matching TRBD1 (5 bases). Trimming pared 0 bases from V and 9 bases from J, leaving 15 bases between. CDR1 and CDR2 from the germline V gene are GTSNPN and SVGIG (reference sequence). The CDR3 loop spans 14 amino acids. The CDR3 here is CAWSVRGGGVPQHF. CDR3 bases: TGTGCCTGGAGTGTAAGGGGCGGCGGGGTGCCCCAGCATTTT.

The CDR3 protein is CSAYTTKGEFF. The DNA of the CDR3 is TGCAGTGCTTACACGACTAAGGGGGAGTTCTTC. The gene calls are TRBV20-1 and TRBJ2-1, with D perhaps matching TRBD1 (6 bases). The CDR3 length is 11 residues. Germline CDR1 and CDR2: DFQATT and SNEGSKA (reference sequence). The germline V and J ends were trimmed by 5 bases and 14 bases, with 16 bases remaining between them.

The chain joins TRBV19 to TRBJ2-2; D is tentatively TRBD1 or TRBD2 (5 bases each). This CDR3 is built from 16 residues. V was cut by 5 bases and J by 6 bases, with 19 bases left in between. Looked up from germline, CDR1 is LNHDA and CDR2 is SQIVND (reference sequence). The CDR3 reads CASSRRDRGRSGELFF. In nucleotides, the CDR3 is TGTGCCAGTAGTCGCCGGGACCGTGGGCGGTCCGGGGAGCTGTTTTTT.

The rearrangement joins TRBV28 to TRBJ2-2; a possible D gene is TRBD1 (7 bases). V lost 10 bases and J 0 bases, leaving 9 bases between the germline ends. CDR1 and CDR2 from the germline V gene are MDHEN and SYDVKM. This CDR3 is built from 13 residues. DNA of the CDR3: TGTGCCACAGGGGGGTCGAACACCGGGGAGCTGTTTTTT. It encodes CATGGSNTGELFF.

This clone has a handful of counts. V gene TRBV5-4 combines with J gene TRBJ2-2; TRBD2 matches at 8 bases. V was clipped by 4 bases and J by 2 bases; unmatched bases: 7. Germline-derived CDR1 and CDR2 are SGHNT and YYREEE (reference sequence). The CDR3 is made up of 16 amino acids. The chain's CDR3 is CASSLTSGLNTGELFF. The DNA of the CDR3 is TGTGCCAGCAGCCTTACTAGCGGTCTTAACACCGGGGAGCTGTTTTTT.

This clone was recorded a few times. The chain employs TRBV15 and TRBJ2-1, with 8 bases fitting TRBD1. Trimming cost V 4 bases and J 7 bases; bases outside gene matches: 3. From germline, CDR1 is LNHNV and CDR2 YYDKDF (reference sequence). The CDR3 consists of 13 residues. The CDR3 region is CATSKDRANEQFF. CDR3 DNA sequence: TGTGCCACCAGCAAGGACAGGGCAAATGAGCAGTTCTTC. The variable domain in full, with the rest retrieved from reference TRBV15 and TRBJ2-1, is DAMVIQNPRYQVTQFGKPVTLSCSQTLNHNVMYWYQQKSSQAPKLLFHYYDKDFNNEADTPDNFQSRRPNTSFCFLDIRSPGLGDTAMYLCATSKDRANEQFFGPGTRLTVL.

A single count supports this clone. The J gene is TRBJ2-5, the V gene TRBV28; TRBD2 aligns across 9 bases. In germline, CDR1 is MDHEN, CDR2 SYDVKM. Trimming took 5 bases from V and 1 from J; bases not matched to a gene: 5. The CDR3 spans 15 residues. Here the CDR3 reads CASSPTSGPQETQYF. Written as DNA, the CDR3 is TGTGCCAGCAGTCCAACTAGCGGGCCCCAAGAGACCCAGTACTTC.

The chain combines TRBV5-1 with TRBJ1-4; TRBD1 matches at 7 bases. The germline CDR1 and CDR2 sequences are SGHRS and YFSETQ. This CDR3 comprises 14 residues. With 2 bases clipped from V and 8 bases from J, the junction kept 6 bases outside the gene matches. The CDR3 DNA is TGCGCCAGCAGCTTAACAGGGGTTGTAGAAAAACTGTTTTTT. Protein: CASSLTGVVEKLFF.

The V call is TRBV21-1, the J call TRBJ2-3; TRBD2 is taken as the D call from the table, unchecked against the DNA. TRBV21-1 is designated a pseudogene. The CDR3 length is 10 residues. As DNA, the CDR3 is TGTGCCAGCAGCAAAGTCACTTGGTATTTT. Its translation is CASSKVTWYF.